A single sample gave rise to the 2 T cell receptor beta chains below, sequenced in a study of T cells in localized non-small cell lung cancer. Using immunoSEQ multiplex PCR, the repertoire was profiled, and TCRdb retains in-frame clones only, with some absent. Of tens of thousands of clones in the sample, 75% to 90% were seen once. Sequencing used peripheral blood, obtained before any cancer treatment. Receptors were obtained from a man between 35 and 75 years old with stage I squamous cell lung carcinoma.

The V and J genes are TRBV5-6 and TRBJ1-3, with 8 bases fitting TRBD1. V lost 2 bases and J lost 1; bases outside the gene matches: 2. Per the germline V gene, CDR1 is SGHDT and CDR2 is YYEEEE. The CDR3 runs to 15 residues. The CDR3 region is CASSFGTGSGNTIYF. In DNA, the CDR3 is TGTGCCAGCAGCTTTGGGACAGGATCTGGAAACACCATATATTTT.

The rearrangement uses TRBV9 and TRBJ2-7; 8 bases align to TRBD1. The V gene end was trimmed by 4 bases and the J gene end by 3 bases; junction bases not matched to a gene: 3. Germline-derived CDR1 and CDR2 are SGDLS and YYNGEE. The CDR3 spans 13 residues. Here the CDR3 DNA reads TGTGCCAGCAGCTCAGGACAGGGCTACGAGCAGTACTTC. Its protein is CASSSGQGYEQYF.